These T cell receptor beta chains were read from a single sample in a study of T-cell reconstitution after alpha-beta-depleted transplantation in children. TCRdb itself ran the PCR reads through MiXCR, one entry per CDR3 protein. Of about 78,000 distinct CDR3 sequences in the sample, 13% to 15% were seen once. The sequences come from PBMCs, mostly from graft donor cells, collected 180 days after TCRalphabeta/CD19-depleted stem cell transplant. The source is a male patient aged 2 to 9 who had a stem cell transplant for acute lymphoblastic leukemia, so the T cells may come from the graft donor. CDR3s include the opening cysteine and the closing phenylalanine or tryptophan. The order of the fields is J gene, D gene, clone size, V gene, CDR3 DNA, CDR3 protein. The D gene is left open where the match is weak. Size tells how often a clone was seen (once, few, many) or the class of an expanded clone, and some rows leave it out.

j_call: TRBJ1-5
d_call: -
clone_size: -
v_call: TRBV5-1
cdr3_nt: TGCGCCAGCAGCTTGGGCACCGTAGATCAGCCCCAGCATTTT
cdr3_aa: CASSLGTVDQPQHF

j_call: TRBJ2-3
d_call: TRBD1
clone_size: -
v_call: TRBV20-1
cdr3_nt: TGCAGTGCTAAAATCGGGACAGCCCGCACAGATACGCAGTATTTT
cdr3_aa: CSAKIGTARTDTQYF

j_call: TRBJ2-3
d_call: TRBD2
clone_size: -
v_call: TRBV3-1
cdr3_nt: TGTGCCAGCACCCGGACTAGCGGGAATGGAGATACGCAGTATTTT
cdr3_aa: CASTRTSGNGDTQYF

j_call: TRBJ2-2
d_call: -
clone_size: few
v_call: TRBV6-2/TRBV6-3
cdr3_nt: TGTGCCAGCAGTTACGGGTCGAAGAACACCGGGGAGCTGTTTTTT
cdr3_aa: CASSYGSKNTGELFF

j_call: TRBJ2-5
d_call: -
clone_size: few
v_call: TRBV6-2/TRBV6-3
cdr3_nt: TGTGCCAGCAGTTATAGGACTGCTGGGTCCCCACAAGAGACCCAGTACTTC
cdr3_aa: CASSYRTAGSPQETQYF

j_call: TRBJ2-5
d_call: TRBD2
clone_size: -
v_call: TRBV9
cdr3_nt: TGTGCCAGCAGCCCTTTCAGCGGGAGCTACCAAGAGACCCAGTACTTC
cdr3_aa: CASSPFSGSYQETQYF

j_call: TRBJ2-7
d_call: -
clone_size: few
v_call: TRBV20-1
cdr3_nt: TGCAGTGCTACCGTACTGGCCCGGGAGCAGTACTTC
cdr3_aa: CSATVLAREQYF

j_call: TRBJ2-5
d_call: TRBD2
clone_size: few
v_call: TRBV20-1
cdr3_nt: TGCAGTGCTGGGAGGGGTCCCTGGGAGACCCAGTACTTC
cdr3_aa: CSAGRGPWETQYF

j_call: TRBJ2-2
d_call: -
clone_size: -
v_call: TRBV7-2
cdr3_nt: TGTGCCAGCAGCTTAGATAGGGGGAGCCCCGGGGAGCTGTTTTTT
cdr3_aa: CASSLDRGSPGELFF

j_call: TRBJ2-6
d_call: -
clone_size: many
v_call: TRBV12-3/TRBV12-4
cdr3_nt: TGTGCCAGCAGTTTATCTGGGGCCAACGTCCTGACTTTC
cdr3_aa: CASSLSGANVLTF

j_call: TRBJ2-3
d_call: -
clone_size: -
v_call: TRBV7-8
cdr3_nt: TGTGCCAGCAGAGGGGGGCCGGCAGATACGCAGTATTTT
cdr3_aa: CASRGGPADTQYF

j_call: TRBJ2-7
d_call: -
clone_size: many
v_call: TRBV20-1
cdr3_nt: TGCAGTGCTATTCCCCGACTAGGCGAGCAGTACTTC
cdr3_aa: CSAIPRLGEQYF

j_call: TRBJ1-5
d_call: -
clone_size: many
v_call: TRBV20-1
cdr3_nt: TGCAGTGCTAGCAGGACTTCCCTTCAGCCCCAGCATTTT
cdr3_aa: CSASRTSLQPQHF

j_call: TRBJ2-2
d_call: -
clone_size: few
v_call: TRBV6-5
cdr3_nt: TGTGCCAGCAGTAATACTCTCAATACCGGGGAGCTGTTTTTT
cdr3_aa: CASSNTLNTGELFF

j_call: TRBJ2-5
d_call: -
clone_size: -
v_call: TRBV5-1
cdr3_nt: TGCGCCAGCAGCTTGGTGTGGGGAATAGAGACCCAGTACTTC
cdr3_aa: CASSLVWGIETQYF

j_call: TRBJ2-2
d_call: TRBD1
clone_size: many
v_call: TRBV10-3
cdr3_nt: TGTGCCGCTGGGACAGCGAACACCGGGGAGCTGTTTTTT
cdr3_aa: CAAGTANTGELFF

j_call: TRBJ1-2
d_call: -
clone_size: few
v_call: TRBV2
cdr3_nt: TGTGCCAGCAGCGATCGGGTCTTATATGGCTACACCTTC
cdr3_aa: CASSDRVLYGYTF

j_call: TRBJ2-1
d_call: TRBD2
clone_size: -
v_call: TRBV6-5
cdr3_nt: TGTGCCAGCAGTTACGGGGCTAGCGGGAGCTCCCACAATGAGCAGTTCTTC
cdr3_aa: CASSYGASGSSHNEQFF

j_call: TRBJ1-1
d_call: -
clone_size: many
v_call: TRBV7-9
cdr3_nt: TGTGCCAGCAGCTCCTCAGGGGACACTGAAGCTTTCTTT
cdr3_aa: CASSSSGDTEAFF

j_call: TRBJ2-3
d_call: TRBD2
clone_size: -
v_call: TRBV3-1
cdr3_nt: TGTGCCAGCAGCCGTCGACTAGCGGGAGGGCCCTCGGATACGCAGTATTTT
cdr3_aa: CASSRRLAGGPSDTQYF

j_call: TRBJ1-4
d_call: -
clone_size: few
v_call: TRBV12-3/TRBV12-4
cdr3_nt: TGTGCCAGCTCTCTCAGTGGTGAAAAACTGTTTTTT
cdr3_aa: CASSLSGEKLFF

j_call: TRBJ2-5
d_call: TRBD2
clone_size: -
v_call: TRBV28
cdr3_nt: TGTGCCAGCAGTCCTACGACTAGCGAAGAGACCCAGTACTTC
cdr3_aa: CASSPTTSEETQYF

j_call: TRBJ1-3
d_call: -
clone_size: -
v_call: TRBV5-5
cdr3_nt: TGTGCCAGCAGCTTGCCCGGGACGTCGGGAAACACCATATATTTT
cdr3_aa: CASSLPGTSGNTIYF

j_call: TRBJ1-1
d_call: -
clone_size: -
v_call: TRBV20-1
cdr3_nt: TGCAGTGCTAGAGCCCTCGGACACCCGAACACTGAATCTTTCTTT
cdr3_aa: CSARALGHPNTESFF

j_call: TRBJ2-5
d_call: TRBD2
clone_size: -
v_call: TRBV12-3/TRBV12-4
cdr3_nt: TGTGCCAGCAGCCCTGGACTAGCGGTTCAAGAGACCCAGTACTTC
cdr3_aa: CASSPGLAVQETQYF

j_call: TRBJ1-2
d_call: -
clone_size: medium-sized
v_call: TRBV5-1
cdr3_nt: TGCGCCAGCAGCTATTGGCCCGTCAAGTATCAGTATGGCTACACCTTC
cdr3_aa: CASSYWPVKYQYGYTF

j_call: TRBJ2-5
d_call: TRBD1
clone_size: -
v_call: TRBV7-2
cdr3_nt: TGTGCCAGCAGCTTAGGAAGGGGGCCGAAATACCAAGAGACCCAGTACTTC
cdr3_aa: CASSLGRGPKYQETQYF

j_call: TRBJ2-2
d_call: -
clone_size: -
v_call: TRBV20-1
cdr3_nt: TGCAGTGCTGGAGCGGTTATGACCGGGGAGCTGTTTTTT
cdr3_aa: CSAGAVMTGELFF